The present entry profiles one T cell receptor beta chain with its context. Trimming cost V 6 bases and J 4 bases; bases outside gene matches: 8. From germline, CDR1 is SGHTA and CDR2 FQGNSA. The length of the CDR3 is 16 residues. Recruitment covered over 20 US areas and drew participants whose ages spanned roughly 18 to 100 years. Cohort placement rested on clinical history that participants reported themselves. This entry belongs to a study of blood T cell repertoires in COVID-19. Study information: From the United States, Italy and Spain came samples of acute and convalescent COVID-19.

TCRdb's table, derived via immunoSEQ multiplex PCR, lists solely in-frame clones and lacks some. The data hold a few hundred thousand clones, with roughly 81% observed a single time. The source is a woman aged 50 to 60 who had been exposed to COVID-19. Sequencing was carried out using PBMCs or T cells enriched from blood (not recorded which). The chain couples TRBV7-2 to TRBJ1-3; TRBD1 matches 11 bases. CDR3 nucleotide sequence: TGTGCCAGCAGTCGGACAGGGGGCGCGTCAGGAAACACCATATATTTT. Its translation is CASSRTGGASGNTIYF.